The TCR beta chain under discussion was sequenced for a study of human T cells and chemical hapten exposure. Study outcomes and limitations: Patch test score rose with PT1 expanded TCRs, significant at 8, 16, 32, not 4.

One entry per CDR3 protein, called by TCRdb with MiXCR from the RACE reads. The top ten clones hold roughly 2.2% of a sample with tens of thousands of distinct CDR3 sequences, roughly 11% of them seen once. Noted time point: patch test 2, 6 weeks after DPC sensitization. The treatment is: therapeutic diphenylcyclopropenone sensitization with weekly scalp DPC. This clonotype was seen at least ten times. Antigen unknown. Per germline, CDR1 MNHEY and CDR2 SVGEGT. The CDR3 loop spans 14 amino acids. With 4 bases removed from V and 1 base from J, the gap between germline ends came to 11 bases. J is TRBJ2-7 and V is TRBV6-2 or TRBV6-3; a weak D match, TRBD1 (6 bases). This material consisted of whole blood, taken in connection with sensitization to the hapten diphenylcyclopropenone (DPC). The sequence derives from a man aged 40-49 years with alopecia areata. Some clones in this sample may be carry-over from other donors' samples. DNA for the CDR3: TGTGCCAGCAGTTCCCATGGACAGTCCTACGAGCAGTACTTC. This codes for CASSSHGQSYEQYF.